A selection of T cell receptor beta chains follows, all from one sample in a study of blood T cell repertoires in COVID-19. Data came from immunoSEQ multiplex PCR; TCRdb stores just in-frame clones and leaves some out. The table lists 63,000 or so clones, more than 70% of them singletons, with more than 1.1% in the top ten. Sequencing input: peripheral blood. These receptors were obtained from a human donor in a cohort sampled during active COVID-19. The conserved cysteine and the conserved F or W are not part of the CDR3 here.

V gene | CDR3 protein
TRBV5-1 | ASSPLAGVSETQY
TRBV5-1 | ASSLGQPISTNEKLF
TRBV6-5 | ASSYSSGVTDTQY
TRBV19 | ASSRLLAGTTDTQY
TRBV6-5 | ASSQPGLRSYEQY
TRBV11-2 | ASSSRRSGELF
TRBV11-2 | ASSQTSGLAQETQY
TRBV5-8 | ASTHGHLQETQY
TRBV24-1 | ATGGKGTDTQY
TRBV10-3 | AISEGRGGGYGYT
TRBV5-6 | ASSSPGTGFYGYT
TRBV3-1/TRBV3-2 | ASSQGGGRDTDTQY
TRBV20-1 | SARLSYEQY
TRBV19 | ASSVTISGNYNEQF
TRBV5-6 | ASSLIRDDEQF
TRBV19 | ASSPAAGGYNEQF
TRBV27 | ASKGEASGYT
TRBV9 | ASSVRTGGDYGYT
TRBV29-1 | SVLVGQGTYEQY
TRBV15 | ATSRDFPETQY
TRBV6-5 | ASSPRTGGRETQY
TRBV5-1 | ASSSAGGTGANVLT
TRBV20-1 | SASSRQSELEKLF
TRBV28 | ASSIPQGAKDTQY
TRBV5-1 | ASSLVPSLAGNKNIQY
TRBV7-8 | ASSLARGTRSRANVLT
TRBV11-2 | ASSLDRRPSVFTDTQY
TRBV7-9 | ASSLGETGLFGNEQF
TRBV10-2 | ASRQDGSTGELF